Listed below are T cell receptor beta chains from one sample, sequenced in a study of T cell repertoires in cytomegalovirus infection. TCRdb reanalysed the reads using MiXCR and keeps one entry per CDR3 protein. This sample has 500,000 to 600,000 distinct CDR3 sequences, with approximately 16% found just once. The material sequenced was CD8+ T cells from PBMCs. The origin of the receptors is a human donor in good health (CMV status not recorded). Some clones in this sample may be carry-over from other donors' samples. The CDR3 runs from the conserved cysteine through the conserved F or W. Each record gives: D gene, V gene, clone size, J gene, CDR3 DNA, CDR3 protein. D genes are given only for firm matches. Clone size is not always given. Where it is, it says once, few, many or a class for expanded clones.

D: NA; V: TRBV14; size: NA; J: TRBJ1-2; DNA: TGTGCCAGCAGCCACGGGGGTCCATACTATGGCTACACCTTC; CDR3: CASSHGGPYYGYTF
D: TRBD1; V: TRBV12-3/TRBV12-4; size: many; J: TRBJ1-6; DNA: TGTGCCAGCAGCCGCAAATCCGGGACAGTGTATTCACCCCTCCACTTT; CDR3: CASSRKSGTVYSPLHF
D: NA; V: TRBV29-1; size: NA; J: TRBJ2-2; DNA: TGCAGCGTTGAAGCAGGGCCCACGAACACCGGGGAGCTGTTTTTT; CDR3: CSVEAGPTNTGELFF
D: NA; V: TRBV7-6; size: many; J: TRBJ2-3; DNA: TGTGCCAGCAGCCCCACAGGCACAGATACGCAGTATTTT; CDR3: CASSPTGTDTQYF
D: TRBD2; V: TRBV7-8; size: many; J: TRBJ2-2; DNA: TGTGCCAGCAGCCCCCTTAGCGGGGGGGCTTACACCGGGGAGCTGTTTTTT; CDR3: CASSPLSGGAYTGELFF
D: NA; V: TRBV29-1; size: few; J: TRBJ2-6; DNA: TGCAGCGTTGACACGAGACGGGCTGGGGCCAACGTCCTGACTTTC; CDR3: CSVDTRRAGANVLTF
D: NA; V: TRBV19; size: NA; J: TRBJ1-5; DNA: TGTGCCAGTAGTATTGGGAGTCATCAGCCCCAGCATTTT; CDR3: CASSIGSHQPQHF
D: TRBD1; V: TRBV18; size: many; J: TRBJ1-1; DNA: TGTGCCAGCTCACCTTACTTTTTTCGGGACAGCCAAAATGAAGCTTTCTTT; CDR3: CASSPYFFRDSQNEAFF
D: NA; V: TRBV2; size: NA; J: TRBJ1-5; DNA: TGTGCCAGCAGTGAAATCATACAAGGAAATCAGCCCCAGCATTTT; CDR3: CASSEIIQGNQPQHF
D: TRBD1; V: TRBV12-3/TRBV12-4; size: many; J: TRBJ1-5; DNA: TGTGCCAGCAGGTCGACAGGGGGCAATCAGCCCCAGCATTTT; CDR3: CASRSTGGNQPQHF
D: NA; V: TRBV27; size: once; J: TRBJ1-5; DNA: TGTGCCAGCAGTTTATCGAGAAACCATCAGCCCCAGCATTTT; CDR3: CASSLSRNHQPQHF
D: TRBD1; V: TRBV7-9; size: NA; J: TRBJ2-2; DNA: TGTGCCAGCAGCCTGAGACAGGGGTGGACCGGGGAGCTGTTTTTT; CDR3: CASSLRQGWTGELFF
D: NA; V: TRBV12-5; size: many; J: TRBJ2-3; DNA: TGTGCTAGTGGTCCCCGTGGCAGGGTTACAGATACGCAGTATTTT; CDR3: CASGPRGRVTDTQYF
D: NA; V: TRBV10-3; size: few; J: TRBJ2-1; DNA: TGTGCCATCAGTTCGGTAGGGGAGCAGTTCTTC; CDR3: CAISSVGEQFF
D: NA; V: TRBV12-3/TRBV12-4; size: many; J: TRBJ2-3; DNA: TGTGCCAGCAGTTTTGGGCTGGCAGATACGCAGTATTTT; CDR3: CASSFGLADTQYF
D: NA; V: TRBV7-9; size: many; J: TRBJ1-4; DNA: TGTGCCAGCAGCTCAACCGGGACAAGGGGTGAAAAACTGTTTTTT; CDR3: CASSSTGTRGEKLFF
D: NA; V: TRBV27; size: NA; J: TRBJ2-1; DNA: TGTGCCAGCAGTTTATCGGGCCTTGTATCTGAGCAGTTCTTC; CDR3: CASSLSGLVSEQFF
D: TRBD1; V: TRBV28; size: many; J: TRBJ2-1; DNA: TGTGCCAGCAGACAGGACAGGGCACGGTACAATGAGCAGTTCTTC; CDR3: CASRQDRARYNEQFF
D: NA; V: TRBV12-3/TRBV12-4; size: many; J: TRBJ2-3; DNA: TGTGCCAGCAGTACCCCACGAACAGATACGCAGTATTTT; CDR3: CASSTPRTDTQYF
D: NA; V: TRBV29-1; size: few; J: TRBJ2-7; DNA: TGCAGCGTTGCGGGGGAGCAGTTCTACGAGCAGTACTTC; CDR3: CSVAGEQFYEQYF
D: NA; V: TRBV7-8; size: many; J: TRBJ1-2; DNA: TGTGCCAGCAGCTTAACGGGCAGGGCCCCGAGAAGAACTGGCTACACCTTC; CDR3: CASSLTGRAPRRTGYTF
D: NA; V: TRBV12-5; size: NA; J: TRBJ1-2; DNA: TGTGCTAGTGAAGGGGATAACTATGGCTACACCTTC; CDR3: CASEGDNYGYTF
D: NA; V: TRBV5-1; size: NA; J: TRBJ2-1; DNA: TGCGCCAGCAGCTTGCGACTAGGCCTTTACAATGAGCAGTTCTTC; CDR3: CASSLRLGLYNEQFF
D: TRBD1; V: TRBV28; size: many; J: TRBJ2-7; DNA: TGTGCCAGCAGTTCCGGGACAGGCAAGGAGTACGAGCAGTACTTC; CDR3: CASSSGTGKEYEQYF
D: TRBD1; V: TRBV4-2; size: many; J: TRBJ1-5; DNA: TGTGCCAGCAGCCGTACCGGGACAGGGCTCCAGCCCCAGCATTTT; CDR3: CASSRTGTGLQPQHF
D: NA; V: TRBV30; size: few; J: TRBJ1-5; DNA: TGTGCCTGGAGTCCCCAGCACCAGCCCCAGCATTTT; CDR3: CAWSPQHQPQHF
D: NA; V: TRBV28; size: NA; J: TRBJ2-2; DNA: TGTGCCAGCAGTTCCCTAGGAGGGCCATTTGGGGGGGAGCTGTTTTTT; CDR3: CASSSLGGPFGGELFF
D: NA; V: TRBV4-1; size: NA; J: TRBJ1-6; DNA: TGTGCCAGCAGCCAAGAGGATAGGGGAGCTTCACCCCTCCACTTT; CDR3: CASSQEDRGASPLHF
D: TRBD1; V: TRBV28; size: NA; J: TRBJ2-5; DNA: TGTGCCAGCAGTCCGGGACAGCGAATTCAAGAGACCCAGTACTTC; CDR3: CASSPGQRIQETQYF
D: TRBD2; V: TRBV9; size: few; J: TRBJ2-2; DNA: TGTGCCAGCAGCGTAGCGACTAGCGGGAGATCTAACACCGGGGAGCTGTTTTTT; CDR3: CASSVATSGRSNTGELFF
D: TRBD1; V: TRBV6-1; size: many; J: TRBJ1-1; DNA: TGTGCCGGCGACAGGGGTTGGAACACTGAAGCTTTCTTT; CDR3: CAGDRGWNTEAFF
D: NA; V: TRBV7-6; size: NA; J: TRBJ1-1; DNA: TGTGCCAGCAGCTTAGCGGAATGGAGAGCTGAAGCTTTCTTT; CDR3: CASSLAEWRAEAFF
D: NA; V: TRBV28; size: NA; J: TRBJ2-5; DNA: TGTGCCAGAGCTTGGCCACCCTGGAAGGAAGAGACCCAGTACTTC; CDR3: CARAWPPWKEETQYF
D: NA; V: TRBV5-6; size: few; J: TRBJ1-2; DNA: TGTGCCAGCAAATCGCCGAGATATGGCTACACCTTC; CDR3: CASKSPRYGYTF
D: NA; V: TRBV7-2; size: many; J: TRBJ2-5; DNA: TGTGCCAGCAGCCAGCTGGGTTGGGGGGGGGCTCGAGAGACCCAGTACTTC; CDR3: CASSQLGWGGARETQYF
D: TRBD1; V: TRBV7-6; size: many; J: TRBJ2-7; DNA: TGTGCCAGCCTGGGGGACAGATCCTACGAGCAGTACTTC; CDR3: CASLGDRSYEQYF
D: NA; V: TRBV7-9; size: NA; J: TRBJ1-2; DNA: TGTGCCAACAGCTTAGAAAGAATATCTGGCTACACCTTC; CDR3: CANSLERISGYTF
D: NA; V: TRBV27; size: NA; J: TRBJ1-2; DNA: TGTGCCAGCAGTCTCGAGATGGGACTCTATGGCTACACCTTC; CDR3: CASSLEMGLYGYTF
D: NA; V: TRBV7-9; size: many; J: TRBJ2-5; DNA: TGTGCCAGCAGAAGCCCAGTGAAAGAGACCCAGTACTTC; CDR3: CASRSPVKETQYF
D: NA; V: TRBV20-1; size: NA; J: TRBJ2-1; DNA: TGCAGTGCTAGGTTGGTTACTTCAAACCACCTCGGAGGTGAGCAGTTCTTC; CDR3: CSARLVTSNHLGGEQFF
D: NA; V: TRBV12-3/TRBV12-4; size: many; J: TRBJ1-1; DNA: TGTGCCAGCAGTTATACCGGGGGCAGGGGAGACGCTTTCTTT; CDR3: CASSYTGGRGDAFF
D: TRBD1; V: TRBV4-1; size: many; J: TRBJ2-7; DNA: TGCGCCAGCAGCCAAGATGAGGAGACAGGGTACTACGAGCAGTACTTC; CDR3: CASSQDEETGYYEQYF
D: NA; V: TRBV2; size: few; J: TRBJ1-2; DNA: TGTGCCAGCTTTGGGGGCTATGGCTACACCTTC; CDR3: CASFGGYGYTF
D: TRBD1; V: TRBV30; size: few; J: TRBJ2-1; DNA: TGTGCCTTTAAAGGGACAGGGGTCGAGCAGTTCTTC; CDR3: CAFKGTGVEQFF
D: TRBD2; V: TRBV12-3/TRBV12-4; size: NA; J: TRBJ2-3; DNA: TGTGCCAGCAGTGCTGTTCTAGCGGGGGGGCGGGATACGCAGTATTTT; CDR3: CASSAVLAGGRDTQYF
D: NA; V: TRBV29-1; size: NA; J: TRBJ2-7; DNA: TGCAGCGTTGTCACAGGGACATCCTACGAGCAGTACTTC; CDR3: CSVVTGTSYEQYF
D: NA; V: TRBV19; size: NA; J: TRBJ1-5; DNA: TGTGCCAGTAGTAGAGGCAGCCCACGTCAGCCCCAGCATTTT; CDR3: CASSRGSPRQPQHF
D: TRBD1; V: TRBV6-1; size: many; J: TRBJ1-4; DNA: TGTGCCAGCTGGGACAGGTCGGGGCCCCATGAAAAACTGTTTTTT; CDR3: CASWDRSGPHEKLFF
D: NA; V: TRBV10-2; size: many; J: TRBJ1-5; DNA: TGCGCCAGCAGTGAGGCCGGGGGTGGCAATCAGCCCCAGCATTTT; CDR3: CASSEAGGGNQPQHF
D: NA; V: TRBV9; size: few; J: TRBJ2-3; DNA: TGTGCCAGCAGCACAGCCGGGACGGTTACAGATACGCAGTATTTT; CDR3: CASSTAGTVTDTQYF
D: NA; V: TRBV27; size: few; J: TRBJ2-3; DNA: TGTGCCAGCAGTTTGACCCCTGAGAGCACAGATACGCAGTATTTT; CDR3: CASSLTPESTDTQYF
D: NA; V: TRBV6-5; size: few; J: TRBJ2-2; DNA: TGTGCCAGCAGTTCCCCGGATCTGGGAGACGGGGAGCTGTTTTTT; CDR3: CASSSPDLGDGELFF